The 6 T cell receptor beta chains presented below share a single source sample, sequenced in a study of T cells after yellow fever vaccination (dated by TCRdb to the late 2010s). Explained via the paper, the treatment or condition label denotes: live attenuated yellow fever vaccine strain. Library preparation used 5' RACE. This sample was sequenced with an Illumina HiSeq 2500. The public reads were quality trimmed at Q25 with fastp and then assembled into clones with MiXCR by TCRdb, keeping productive beta chains. Rows matching on CDR3 protein sequence are summarized as one entry with the most common DNA and genes. This sample has nearly 550,000 distinct CDR3 sequences in its table, and 15% to 20% of those were observed once. The ten largest clonotypes hold around an eighth of the sample. Sequenced material: PBMCs, taken 15 days after the yellow fever booster vaccination. These receptors all stem from a man aged 25-45 years who received the YFV17D yellow fever vaccine.

The chain joins TRBV18 to TRBJ1-2; D is unresolved. The CDR3 totals 11 residues. V was trimmed by 2 bases and J by 3 bases, leaving 1 base between them. Germline V lookup: CDR1 KGHSH, CDR2 LQKENI. The CDR3 DNA is TGTGCCAGCTCACCAGACTATGGCTACACCTTC. Translating gives CASSPDYGYTF.

Only a few counts were recorded for this clonotype. This chain joins TRBV11-2 and TRBJ2-7, with 8 bases that match TRBD2. This CDR3 is built from 15 residues. Germline V CDR1 and CDR2: SGHAT, FQNNGV. J gave up 6 bases and V 3 bases, and 10 bases lay outside the gene matches. The CDR3 DNA sequence: TGTGCCAGCAGCTTTAATACGGGAGGGAGCCTCGAGCAGTACTTC. Protein sequence: CASSFNTGGSLEQYF.

This clonotype came up a few times. The chain has TRBV24-1 and TRBJ2-1; 12 bases line up with TRBD2. CDR1 is KGHDR, CDR2 SFDVKD, per germline. The CDR3 extends over 17 amino acids. The junction had 5 bases not matched to a gene; V was cut back by 4 bases and J by 2 bases. CDR3 nucleotide sequence: TGTGCCACCAGTGACCAGAGGACTAGCGGGACCTACAATGAGCAGTTCTTC. Encoded protein: CATSDQRTSGTYNEQFF.

The sample holds a few counts of this clonotype. V gene TRBV13 combines with J gene TRBJ1-4; no clear D. CDR1 and CDR2 from the germline V gene are PRHDT and FYEKMQ (reference sequence). CDR3 size: 14 residues. V lost 0 bases and J 5 bases, leaving 7 bases between the germline ends. In nucleotides, the CDR3 is TGTGCCAGCAGCTTAGGCGAGCCGAATGAAAAACTGTTTTTT. It translates to CASSLGEPNEKLFF.

This clonotype was recorded once. The rearrangement joins TRBV7-8 to TRBJ2-7; 9 bases align to TRBD1. This CDR3 is built from 14 residues. Unmatched junction bases numbered 6, after V lost 7 bases and J lost 2 bases. The V gene's germline CDR1 is SGHVS and CDR2 FQNEAQ. CDR3 loop: CASTLRDRAYEQYF. The CDR3 DNA is TGTGCCAGCACCCTTAGGGACAGGGCCTACGAGCAGTACTTC.

A few counts support this clonotype. This chain links TRBV5-1 with TRBJ2-4; D is unclear. The CDR3 spans 14 residues. Trimming removed 0 bases from V and 7 bases from J, with 11 bases in between. Germline V gene lookup returns CDR1 SGHRS and CDR2 YFSETQ. CDR3 residues: CASSLATWPNIQYF. CDR3 nucleotide sequence: TGCGCCAGCAGCTTGGCAACTTGGCCCAACATTCAGTACTTC.